Included here is one T cell receptor (beta chain) sequence, with context. The data stem from a study of blood T cell repertoires in COVID-19. Using immunoSEQ multiplex PCR, the repertoire was profiled, and TCRdb retains in-frame clones only, with some absent. Among some 200,000 clones, just over 85% were seen once, and the ten largest hold over 3%. This CDR3 comprises 15 residues. Germline V gene lookup returns CDR1 SGHTS and CDR2 YDEGEE. The trim removed 0 bases at V and 10 bases at J, leaving 7 bases unmatched. The chain combines TRBV5-8 with TRBJ2-1; 10 nucleotides align to TRBD2. The sequencing sample was made of PBMCs or T cells enriched from blood (not recorded which). The source is a woman aged 40 to 49 with acute COVID-19. The CDR3 is CASSLVSGGAREQFF. The CDR3 DNA reads as TGTGCCAGCAGCTTGGTCAGCGGGGGGGCGAGGGAGCAGTTCTTC.